This TCR beta chain came from a study of T-cell reconstitution after alpha-beta-depleted transplantation in children. The CDR3 spans 16 residues. CDR1 is SGHRS and CDR2 is YFSETQ in the germline V gene. V was pared by 0 bases and J by 7 bases, with 17 bases between. Details on this clonotype: The antigen remains undetermined.

Study-wide results and caveats: At around two months after transplant, the alpha-beta T cells were reportedly derived from several hundred expanded clones that came from non-depleted graft cells. Newly generated T cells supplied most T-cell counts and diversity one year post-transplant. The origin of high day-60 TCRbeta diversity in some patients lay in surviving recipient T cells and thymic progenitors.

The TCRbeta library was prepared with unique molecular identifiers. MiXCR, run by TCRdb on the PCR reads, gives a single entry per CDR3 protein. The table records some 460,000 distinct CDR3 sequences, 15% to 20% of them present only once. The source of this sequence is a boy in the first two years of life who had a stem cell transplant for Wiskott-Aldrich syndrome, so the T cells may come from the graft donor. The V gene is TRBV5-1, the J gene TRBJ2-1, with D perhaps being TRBD1 or TRBD2 (5 bases each). This specimen was PBMCs, mostly from graft donor cells, taken 360 days after TCRalphabeta/CD19-depleted stem cell transplant. CDR3 nucleotides: TGCGCCAGCAGCTTGGCCACTGGTCCGGGGCAGAATGAGCAGTTCTTC. It codes for CASSLATGPGQNEQFF.